Following are 18 T cell receptor beta chains from one sample sequenced in a study of low-dose radiotherapy and immunotherapy resistance in tumors. TRAV and TRBV primers primed cDNA for both TCRalpha and TCRbeta. Over approximately 20 PCR cycles, TCRs were amplified from a constant-region primer and V-primer adapter. TCRdb used MiXCR to reprocess the reads, holding one entry per CDR3 protein. The table records more than 50,000 distinct CDR3 sequences, approximately 25% of them present only once. Time point specified: before trial treatment. Sequences were derived from PBMCs, sampled before treatment. The receptors derive from a male donor with rectosigmoid adenocarcinoma.

This clonotype has at least ten counts. This chain uses TRBV7-2 with TRBJ2-3; 13 bases fit TRBD2. Germline V gene data show CDR1 as SGHTA and CDR2 as FQGNSA. V shed 6 bases and J 4 bases; nucleotides not matched to a gene: 16. The CDR3 consists of 19 residues. CDR3 nucleotide sequence: TGTGCCAGCAGACACCGGACTAGCGGGGGTGTGGGGGGGGCAGATACGCAGTATTTT. Translation: CASRHRTSGGVGGADTQYF.

At least ten counts were recorded for this clonotype. The chain recombines TRBV27 with TRBJ2-1, with TRBD2 identical over 9 bases. The V and J ends lost 4 bases and 0 bases, in that order; junction bases with no gene match: 4. The length of the CDR3 is 16 residues. Germline V gene sequence: CDR1 MNHEY, CDR2 SMNVEV (reference sequence). CDR3 residues: CASSSVSGGSYNEQFF. Here the CDR3 DNA reads TGTGCCAGCAGTTCAGTTAGCGGGGGCTCCTACAATGAGCAGTTCTTC.

V and J are TRBV6-2 or TRBV6-3 and TRBJ1-1; no clear D. The CDR3 loop spans 14 amino acids. The germline gives CDR1 MNHEY, CDR2 SVGEGT. Trimming took 9 bases from V and 0 from J, leaving 14 bases between them. This chain's CDR3 is CASRSFTMNTEAFF. The CDR3 region has the DNA TGTGCCAGTCGCAGCTTCACCATGAACACTGAAGCTTTCTTT.

In its sample, this clonotype was seen a few times. The chain recombines TRBV6-6 with TRBJ2-7, with 7 bases aligning to TRBD1. Losses at the gene ends were 4 bases for V and 0 bases for J; bases not matched to a gene: 0. The CDR3 length is 13 residues. CDR1 is MNHNY and CDR2 is SVGAGI in the germline V gene (reference sequence). The CDR3 region is CASSWDSSYEQYF. Written as DNA, the CDR3 is TGTGCCAGCAGTTGGGACAGCTCCTACGAGCAGTACTTC.

V is TRBV12-3 or TRBV12-4 and J is TRBJ1-2; 9 bases match TRBD1. This CDR3 has 13 residues. Trimming took 5 bases from V and 7 from J; bases not matched to a gene: 5. CDR3 protein: CASSITGGRGYTF. Written as DNA, the CDR3 is TGTGCCAGCAGTATCACAGGGGGCCGTGGCTACACCTTC.

The table lists this clonotype with many counts. The chain recombines TRBV4-2 with TRBJ2-2; 12 bases map to TRBD1. In germline, CDR1 is LGHNA, CDR2 YNFKEQ. The CDR3 has 17 residues. V gave up 4 bases and J gave up 2 bases; unmatched junction bases: 5. CDR3 sequence: CASSLVGTGGNTGELFF. The CDR3, as DNA: TGTGCCAGCAGCCTCGTCGGGACAGGGGGCAACACCGGGGAGCTGTTTTTT.

A note on this clonotype: It differs at one base from a far larger clone, so likely a read error. The chain uses TRBV6-5 and TRBJ1-1; D is uncertain. This CDR3 spans 13 amino acids. Deletions cut 4 bases from V and 4 bases from J, with 10 bases between. Germline CDR1 is MNHEY and CDR2 is SVGAGI. CDR3 nucleotides: TGTGCCAGCAGTTGTAGTTACGGCACTGAAGCTTTCTTT. Translated, it gives CASSCSYGTEAFF.

The V and J genes are TRBV7-8 and TRBJ1-3; D not resolved. With 5 bases removed from V and 4 bases from J, the gap between germline ends came to 6 bases. The length of the CDR3 is 12 residues. Germline V CDR1 and CDR2: SGHVS, FQNEAQ. CDR3 sequence: CASSRPGNTIYF. The CDR3 DNA reads as TGTGCCAGCAGCCGCCCAGGAAACACCATATATTTT.

Comments on this clonotype: Given a far larger clone just one base away, this is likely a sequencing read error. The rearrangement uses TRBV7-2 and TRBJ2-5, with D possibly matching TRBD2 (5 bases). The CDR3 spans 13 residues. Germline CDR1 reads SGHTA; CDR2 reads FQGNSA. The germline V and J ends were trimmed by 1 base and 5 bases, with 8 bases remaining between them. The CDR3 sequence: CASSLGERETQYF. As DNA, the CDR3 is TGTGCCAGCAGCTTAGGGGAGCGGGAGACCCAGTACTTC. Using reference TRBV7-2 and TRBJ2-5 for the parts outside the CDR3, the full variable domain is GAGVSQSPSNKVTEKGKDVELRCDPISGHTALYWYRQSLGQGLEFLIYFQGNSAPDKSGLPSDRFSAERTGGSVSTLTIQRTQQEDSAVYLCASSLGERETQYFGPGTRLLVL.

This clonotype has at least ten counts. The CDR3 coding sequence is TGTGCCAGCAGTTTTAGCGGAGCCTACGAGCAGTACTTC. It encodes CASSFSGAYEQYF. J is TRBJ2-7 and V is TRBV28, with D perhaps matching TRBD2 (6 bases). Germline CDR1 reads MDHEN; CDR2 reads SYDVKM. V lost 3 bases and J 2 bases, leaving 8 bases between the germline ends. This CDR3 is 13 amino acids long.

This clonotype was counted ten times or more. The rearrangement joins TRBV12-3 or TRBV12-4 to TRBJ2-2, with no clear D. This CDR3 has 16 amino acids. V dropped 7 bases and J dropped 1 base, with 16 bases sitting between them. The CDR3 nucleotides are TGTGCCAGCACCCAACCTCGCGGCCGGAACACCGGGGAGCTGTTTTTT. Translated, it gives CASTQPRGRNTGELFF.

This chain connects TRBV6-1 to TRBJ1-1; perhaps TRBD1 as D (6 bases). The CDR3 extends over 15 amino acids. Germline V lookup: CDR1 MNHNS, CDR2 SASEGT. Trimming stripped 3 bases from V and 4 bases from J, with 15 bases between. This CDR3 reads CASSDMGGAGTEAFF. In nucleotides, the CDR3 is TGTGCCAGCAGTGATATGGGGGGCGCGGGCACTGAAGCTTTCTTT.

This clonotype was recorded many times. The rearrangement links TRBV18 to TRBJ2-7; D uncertain. The CDR3 is made up of 13 amino acids. V lost 3 bases to trimming and J lost 0 bases, with 6 bases between them. The V gene's germline CDR1 is KGHSH and CDR2 LQKENI. Written as DNA, the CDR3 is TGTGCCAGCTCACCGGAGAGCTCCTACGAGCAGTACTTC. Protein product: CASSPESSYEQYF.

This clonotype was found many times. The gene calls are TRBV7-9 and TRBJ1-2; D ambiguous. Germline CDR1 SEHNR, CDR2 FQNEAQ (reference sequence). This CDR3 has 13 amino acids. Trimming cost V 6 bases and J 6 bases, with 14 bases left between them. The CDR3 sequence is CASRAGQWDGYTF. Written as DNA, the CDR3 is TGTGCCAGCAGGGCCGGGCAGTGGGATGGCTACACCTTC.

This rearrangement joins TRBV12-3 or TRBV12-4 to TRBJ2-7; perhaps TRBD1 as D (5 bases). Trimming pared 0 bases from V and 3 bases from J, leaving 9 bases between. The CDR3 extends over 14 amino acids. The CDR3 nucleotides read TGTGCCAGCAGTTTAGCGGGGCAGATCTACGAGCAGTACTTC. Its translation: CASSLAGQIYEQYF.

This clonotype appeared many times. The junction differs from germline at one of its ends, possibly a read error. The chain is built from TRBV5-4 and TRBJ1-2, with D perhaps TRBD1 (5 bases). This CDR3 is built from 14 residues. Germline-derived CDR1 and CDR2 are SGHNT and YYREEE (reference sequence). CDR3 nucleotide sequence: TGTGCCAGCACCGGGACGTACAGGAACTACGGCTACACCTTC. Amino acid sequence: CASTGTYRNYGYTF.

This clonotype occurred many times. This chain joins TRBV7-2 and TRBJ2-5; D possibly corresponds to TRBD2 (6 bases). CDR3 length: 18 amino acids. Germline V lookup: CDR1 SGHTA, CDR2 FQGNSA. V was trimmed by 4 bases and J by 1 base, leaving 22 bases between them. The CDR3 DNA follows: TGTGCCAGCAGCTCCTTCGAGCCGGGGGAAGCCTTCCAAGAGACCCAGTACTTC. The encoded protein is CASSSFEPGEAFQETQYF.

This clonotype was counted many times. The V and J genes are TRBV7-8 and TRBJ2-2, with D possibly being TRBD2 (5 bases). This CDR3 spans 14 amino acids. CDR1 and CDR2 (germline): SGHVS, FQNEAQ. The V and J ends lost 6 bases and 6 bases respectively, with 14 bases between them. The CDR3 protein is CASSYPAAAGELFF. In nucleotides, the CDR3 is TGTGCCAGCAGTTACCCAGCGGCCGCCGGGGAGCTGTTTTTT.